The clone carrying this TCR beta chain has ten or more counts. A second PCR of roughly 7 to 11 cycles used a sample-barcoded 5' primer and a J-beta primer mix. A single record per CDR3 protein comes from TCRdb applying MiXCR to the 5' RACE reads. The profile covers roughly 930,000 distinct CDR3 sequences, with 40% to 60% appearing a single time and around an eighth taken by the ten largest. The data are from a study of blood T cells in healthy people across ages. The donors, aged about 6 to 90, were healthy Caucasians from Russia. Germline V gene lookup returns CDR1 SGHDN and CDR2 FVKESK. The CDR3 is 16 amino acids. Trimming pared 4 bases from V and 7 bases from J, leaving 17 bases between.

This receptor was obtained from a man younger than 45 in good health. The sample was blood. The J gene is TRBJ1-6, the V gene TRBV14; D might be TRBD1 (5 bases). This CDR3 is CASSRWGRPANSPLHF. CDR3 sequence (DNA): TGTGCCAGCAGCCGCTGGGGACGGCCAGCCAATTCACCCCTCCACTTT. The whole variable domain, filled in from reference TRBV14 and TRBJ1-6, reads EAGVTQFPSHSVIEKGQTVTLRCDPISGHDNLYWYRRVMGKEIKFLLHFVKESKQDESGMPNNRFLAERTGGTYSTLKVQPAELEDSGVYFCASSRWGRPANSPLHFGNGTRLTVT.